This TCR beta chain comes out of a study of blood T cells in healthy people across ages. V lost 0 bases and J 9 bases, leaving 13 bases between the germline ends. The length of the CDR3 is 15 residues. Germline CDR1 and CDR2: SGHDT and YYEEEE. The authors ran a second PCR of about 7 to 12 cycles using a sample-barcoded 5' primer and a J-beta primer mix. Tags on each cDNA molecule came from a template-switch adaptor with 12 random nucleotides. TCRdb reprocessed the 5' RACE reads with MiXCR, giving one entry per CDR3 protein. The repertoire holds roughly 1.9 million distinct CDR3 sequences, with around 40% as singletons. Donor samples were obtained from healthy Caucasian individuals from Russia, aged 6 to 90. In this sample, this clonotype turned up once.

The specimen sequenced was blood. The sequence derives from a human donor in good health. This rearrangement joins TRBV5-6 to TRBJ1-6; D not resolved. The CDR3 nucleotides are TGTGCCAGCAGCTTGGCGGCGGCTAATCGTTCACCCCTCCACTTT. Translating it yields CASSLAAANRSPLHF.